This TCR beta chain was recorded in a study of T cells in localized non-small cell lung cancer. This clone has just a few counts. Its antigen is not known. Study-level findings and limits: A single tumor region was sequenced, leaving heterogeneity possible.

Using immunoSEQ multiplex PCR, the repertoire was profiled, and TCRdb retains in-frame clones only, with some absent. This repertoire shows roughly 3,900 clones, around 41% found once; its top ten account for approximately 5.7%. The CDR3 is 13 amino acids. Germline CDR1 reads SGDLS; CDR2 reads YYNGEE. V was clipped by 2 bases and J by 3 bases, with 8 bases between them. J is TRBJ2-5 and V is TRBV9; D possibly uses TRBD1 or TRBD2 (5 bases each). This TCR came from a woman aged 35 to 70 with stage I lung adenocarcinoma. The material was lung tumor tissue, obtained before any cancer treatment. The CDR3 region is CASSVGTEETQYF. The CDR3 DNA follows: TGTGCCAGCAGCGTCGGGACGGAAGAGACCCAGTACTTC.